These T cell receptor beta chains were read from a single sample in a study of T-cell memory formation after mild COVID-19. TCRdb re-analysed the 5' RACE reads in MiXCR, keeping a single row per CDR3 protein. The sample yields 100,000 to 150,000 distinct CDR3 sequences, 15% to 20% seen once. Sequencing used PBMCs or a T cell subset sorted from them (not recorded which). The receptors were gathered from an adult woman who had mild COVID-19 (a few samples of this study predate the infection). Cell type and time point are not known. CDR3s include the opening cysteine and the closing phenylalanine or tryptophan. A D gene is named only where the DNA matches it firmly. For some rows the clone size is stated as once, few or many, or as a class when expanded; others skip it.

cdr3_length j_call d_call clone_size v_call cdr3_nt cdr3_aa
12 TRBJ2-1 TRBD2 few TRBV20-1 TGCAGTGCTGCGGGGGGCCGGGATGAGCAGTTCTTC CSAAGGRDEQFF
17 TRBJ2-5 TRBD1 NA TRBV5-1 TGCGCCAGCAGCTTGGTGTCGCAGGGGGCGAGGGGAGAGACCCAGTACTTC CASSLVSQGARGETQYF
18 TRBJ2-5 NA NA TRBV6-5 TGTGCCAGCAGTGACCCAGCCGGTGGGAACAGGGACCAAGAGACCCAGTACTTC CASSDPAGGNRDQETQYF
16 TRBJ2-1 TRBD2 NA TRBV9 TGTGCCAGCAGCGTAGGAGGCGGGAGCAGGTACAATGAGCAGTTCTTC CASSVGGGSRYNEQFF
16 TRBJ2-1 NA NA TRBV3-1 TGTGCCAGCAGCCCGTCGACTCGTTCGTGGGGGAATGAGCAGTTCTTC CASSPSTRSWGNEQFF
15 TRBJ2-7 TRBD1 few TRBV5-4 TGTGCCAGCAGCATTGGGACAGGGGGCGGCCACGAGCAGTACTTC CASSIGTGGGHEQYF
15 TRBJ2-5 TRBD1 few TRBV5-1 TGCGCCAGCCCCCACCGGACAGGGCTTCTGGAGACCCAGTACTTC CASPHRTGLLETQYF
17 TRBJ2-3 NA few TRBV6-1 TGTGCCAGCAGTGAATTGTCGGGAGAAGGGGTGTCAGATACGCAGTATTTT CASSELSGEGVSDTQYF
15 TRBJ2-2 TRBD2 NA TRBV14 TGTGCCAGCAGCCTCCTGGGACTAGCAATCGGGGAGCTGTTTTTT CASSLLGLAIGELFF
19 TRBJ2-5 TRBD2 few TRBV7-2 TGTGCCAGCAGCCCCTGGGGTCCCGGGAGCGAGGGAGGGAAAGAGACCCAGTACTTC CASSPWGPGSEGGKETQYF
12 TRBJ2-3 NA few TRBV24-1 TGTGCCACCAGTGAGGCAGGGGCTACGCAGTATTTT CATSEAGATQYF
13 TRBJ1-5 NA NA TRBV30 TGTGCCTGGAGTCCACAGGGAAATCAGCCCCAGCATTTT CAWSPQGNQPQHF
13 TRBJ1-1 NA NA TRBV20-1 TGCAGTGCTGAGGGGACGGCGAACACTGAAGCTTTCTTT CSAEGTANTEAFF
15 TRBJ1-5 NA NA TRBV6-2/TRBV6-3 TGTGCCAGCAGTCCTAGCCGAGGAGACGATCAGCCCCAGCATTTT CASSPSRGDDQPQHF